Listed here are 15 T cell receptor beta chains from one sample, sequenced in a study of tumor-infiltrating lymphocytes in primary liver carcinoma. Blood RNA originated from unsorted whole blood, with germline DNA additionally extracted. Using a constant-region primer together with ProtoScript II reverse transcriptase, TCR beta cDNA was made from around 500 ng of total RNA. Sequencing libraries for TCR beta derived from three nested multiplex PCR rounds that used slightly modified ARM-PCR. A C-beta reverse primer and TRBV1-TRBV30 forward primers served in each of the first two PCR rounds, at approximately 10 cycles apiece. TCRdb re-called the multiplex PCR reads through MiXCR, storing one row per CDR3 protein. The table has approximately 300,000 distinct CDR3 sequences, roughly two thirds seen once; the top ten hold approximately 9%. The source material was peripheral blood. The receptors shown here come from a man aged 40-50 years with primary liver carcinoma and hepatitis B virus infection.

Many counts were recorded for this clonotype. The chain uses TRBV5-6 and TRBJ2-7; TRBD2 matches 9 bases. In germline, CDR1 is SGHDT, CDR2 YYEEEE. With 4 bases clipped from V and 6 bases from J, the junction kept 11 bases outside the gene matches. This CDR3 spans 15 amino acids. This CDR3 is CASSPVERGVGEQYF. Written as DNA, the CDR3 is TGTGCCAGCAGCCCCGTAGAGCGGGGGGTCGGCGAGCAGTACTTC.

Remarks on this clonotype: A much larger clone lies a single base off, so this may be a read error. The rearrangement uses TRBV12-3 or TRBV12-4 and TRBJ2-2; a possible D gene is TRBD2 (7 bases). Trimming stripped 6 bases from V and 6 bases from J, with 17 bases between. The CDR3 loop spans 15 amino acids. The CDR3 sequence: CASSPRGGAAGELFF. The CDR3 coding sequence is TGTGCCAGCAGCCCCAGGGGAGGGGCAGCCGGGGAGCTGTTTTTT.

The sample holds one count of this clonotype. A much larger clone lies one base from this, so it may be a read error. This rearrangement joins TRBV12-3 or TRBV12-4 to TRBJ1-5; D gene unclear. This CDR3 is built from 13 residues. V was pared by 0 bases and J by 9 bases, with 9 bases between. Here the CDR3 reads CASSLAGYRPQHF. In DNA form, the CDR3 reads TGTGCCAGCAGTTTAGCTGGGTATCGGCCCCAGCATTTT.

The chain combines TRBV24-1 with TRBJ2-5; D is possibly TRBD1 (5 bases). The CDR3 contains 13 residues. Trimming left V 6 bases short and J 0 bases short, with 7 bases between. Germline CDR1 KGHDR, CDR2 SFDVKD. CDR3 amino acids: CATSWGNQETQYF. For the CDR3, the DNA is TGTGCCACCAGTTGGGGCAACCAAGAGACCCAGTACTTC.

A word on this clonotype: A much larger clone sits a single nucleotide away, making a read error possible. The gene calls are TRBV12-3 or TRBV12-4 and TRBJ2-1; no firm D call. The CDR3 is made up of 14 amino acids. The CDR3 nucleotides read TGTGCCATCAGTTTGGGTGGGACCTACAATGAGCAGTTCTTC. Translation gives CAISLGGTYNEQFF.

V gene TRBV5-1 combines with J gene TRBJ2-1; tentatively, D is TRBD1 or TRBD2 (5 bases each). This CDR3 is built from 15 residues. Trimming stripped 0 bases from V and 5 bases from J, with 12 bases between. CDR1 SGHRS and CDR2 YFSETQ come from the germline V gene. The CDR3 bases are TGCGCCAGCAGCTTGGTGGGACGTAGCGACAATGAGCAGTTCTTC. It codes for CASSLVGRSDNEQFF.

This clonotype was observed at least ten times. The chain has TRBV4-1 and TRBJ1-5; D is uncertain. The CDR3 extends over 14 amino acids. From germline, CDR1 is MGHRA and CDR2 YSYEKL. V was shortened by 1 base and J by 0 bases, with 4 bases between the two germline ends. CDR3 protein: CASSQADSNQPQHF. In DNA form, the CDR3 reads TGCGCCAGCAGCCAAGCAGATAGCAATCAGCCCCAGCATTTT.

This clonotype was found once. It may be a read error: a sequence one base away is much more abundant. The gene calls are TRBV4-2 and TRBJ1-5; D remains unclear. The V and J ends lost 0 bases and 7 bases respectively, with 13 bases between them. CDR3 length: 15 residues. The germline CDR1 and CDR2 sequences are LGHNA and YNFKEQ. The DNA for the CDR3 is TGTGCCAGCAGCCAAGATGCAGGCTCCAAACAGCCCCAGCATTTT. Translating it yields CASSQDAGSKQPQHF.

The chain links TRBV5-1 to TRBJ2-3; D not certain. Looked up from germline, CDR1 is SGHRS and CDR2 is YFSETQ. This CDR3 contains 16 residues. V gave up 4 bases and J gave up 4 bases, with 19 bases separating them. CDR3 in DNA: TGCGCCAGCAGCCCCGGCGTCAGCAGTTATTCAGATACGCAGTATTTT. This codes for CASSPGVSSYSDTQYF.

Concerning this clonotype: A much larger clone sits a single nucleotide away, making a read error possible. The chain recombines TRBV4-1 with TRBJ2-7, with 13 nucleotides matching TRBD2. From germline, CDR1 is MGHRA and CDR2 YSYEKL. The CDR3 totals 17 residues. The CDR3, as DNA: TGCACCAGCAGCCACGAACGGACTAGCGGGAGTATTTACGAGCAGTACTTC. Amino acid sequence: CTSSHERTSGSIYEQYF.

On this clonotype: One base away lies a much larger clone, so this may be a sequencing read error. The V call is TRBV6-1, the J call TRBJ1-5; possibly TRBD1 or TRBD2 for D (7 bases each). The closer fit of TRBJ2-3 to the DNA end suggests the J call may be wrong. The CDR3 is 16 amino acids. Germline CDR1 and CDR2: MNHNS and SASEGT. The CDR3 loop is CASHPKGAGVNQPQYF. DNA of the CDR3: TGTGCCAGCCATCCTAAGGGGGCGGGGGTCAATCAGCCCCAGTATTTT.

As concerns this clonotype: This may come from a read error, since a much larger clone is one base off. The chain couples TRBV10-2 to TRBJ2-5; D is perhaps TRBD2 (6 bases). The CDR3 has 16 amino acids. The V and J ends lost 4 bases and 5 bases respectively, with 20 bases between them. CDR1 and CDR2 from the germline V gene are WSHSY and SAAADI. The CDR3 DNA is TGCGCCAGCAGTGCACTTCGCGGGAACGGGACTGAGACCCAGTACTTC. It translates to CASSALRGNGTETQYF.

In the case of this clonotype: This may arise from a read error, as a much more abundant clone is one base away. This chain joins TRBV6-1 and TRBJ2-7, with D maybe TRBD2 (6 bases). In germline, CDR1 is MNHNS, CDR2 SASEGT. The CDR3 runs 15 residues. The CDR3 reads CASRRPGTGSYERYF. The CDR3, as DNA: TGTGCCAGCAGGAGACCCGGGACTGGATCCTACGAGCGGTACTTC.

Worth noting for this clonotype: An end of the junction does not agree with germline; a read error may underlie this. The chain is built from TRBV7-8 and TRBJ1-4, with D unresolved. In germline, CDR1 is SGHVS, CDR2 FQNEAQ. CDR3 length: 14 residues. The CDR3 DNA sequence: TGTGCCAGCAGCTTATTGCGAGGAAATGAAAAACTGTTCTTT. Amino acids: CASSLLRGNEKLFF.

V and J are TRBV6-1 and TRBJ2-3, with D hard to call. With 7 bases removed from V and 4 bases from J, the gap between germline ends came to 18 bases. This CDR3 has 15 amino acids. CDR1 is MNHNS and CDR2 is SASEGT in the germline V gene. CDR3 sequence (DNA): TGTGCCAGCACCTCCCTCCGGGCCCCCTCAGATACGCAGTATTTT. Its protein product is CASTSLRAPSDTQYF.